This T cell receptor beta chain was observed in a study of metastatic and nonmetastatic thyroid tumors. Whole-study context: Samples came from malignant and benign thyroid patients, and repertoires were compared across blood and tumor or nodule tissue. Findings and caveats of the study: Significantly greater TCR beta diversity was reportedly found in malignant thyroid tumors than in benign nodules (in blood and tumor).

This CDR3 contains 13 residues. The V end lost 3 bases, the J end lost 11 bases, and 16 bases lay between the germline ends. Germline V gene lookup returns CDR1 SGHVS and CDR2 FNYEAQ. In the study's own analysis: A distant-metastasis classifier for papillary thyroid cancer was built using CDR3 differences across clinicopathological groups. TCRdb re-called the PCR reads via MiXCR. These V and J calls derive from TCRdb rather than the authors' analysis. The sample carries about 33,000 clones, more than 15% recorded once. No patient had received any treatment before thyroid surgery. This clone was counted ten times or more. Antigen unknown. With a much larger clone just one base away, this may be a read error.

The sample consisted of blood. J is TRBJ1-1 and V is TRBV7-6; maybe TRBD1 (6 bases). The receptor comes from a female donor with papillary thyroid cancer or a benign thyroid nodule (not recorded which). Some clones in this sample may be carry-over from other donors' samples. The CDR3 sequence is CASSLGAGKRAFF. The CDR3 coding sequence is TGTGCCAGCAGCTTGGGGGCAGGGAAGAGGGCTTTCTTT.